This T cell receptor (beta chain) was captured in a study of Ad26.COV2.S vaccination and SARS-CoV-2 variants (dated by TCRdb to the early 2020s). A note on the overall study: Donors in the vaccine arm were drawn from COV1001, a phase I-IIa trial of Ad26.COV2.S in healthy adults that was multicentre, randomized, double-blind and placebo-controlled. Trial participants were randomized into five groups of five: low-dose or high-dose Ad26.COV2.S given once or twice, or placebo on both occasions. Investigators did not know the trial group allocation while performing experiments and assessing outcomes. TCRbeta repertoire sequencing was used to assess the specificity and breadth of SARS-CoV-2-reactive T cell receptors after Ad26.COV2.S vaccination. The TCR-sequenced set comprised approximately 30 samples: around 20 Ad26.COV2.S vaccine recipients, 5 placebo recipients and 8 SARS-CoV-2 convalescent individuals. Dosing of Ad26.COV2.S was intramuscular, at either 5x10^10 or 1x10^11 viral particles, delivered as one shot or as two shots spaced 56 days apart. The investigation overall reported the following: It was noted by the authors that total T cell responses may have been underestimated by the TCR breadth and depth analyses. Ad26.COV2.S recipients had higher spike-specific TCR breadth than placebo recipients (P = 0.0014). After vaccination, spike-specific CD8+ and CD4+ T cell responses were reported to show substantial breadth. The study lacked the statistical power to compare responses across vaccine doses or regimens. Comparable non-spike TCR breadth was observed between vaccine and placebo recipients, consistent with only spike being contained in the vaccine.

Regarding this clone: Its binding antigen is unknown. Base qualities are not at hand, and no much larger clone is one base apart.

Inclusive of the bounding cysteine and phenylalanine, the CDR3 is 14 residues long. Kept here is only the CDR3 DNA, which spans 42 bases and is read in frame from base 1. Cut back by 3 bases and 4 bases, the V and J ends lie 10 bases apart. CDR1 and CDR2, looked up from the germline V gene, are KGHSH and LQKENI. The immunoSEQ Assay was used to sequence TCRbeta CDR3 regions. After extraction, genomic DNA underwent amplification by bias-controlled multiplex PCR, followed by high-throughput sequencing. The paper's data handling went like this. To quantify the absolute abundance of each unique TCRbeta CDR3 region, sequences were collapsed and filtered. Usable DNA was measured by amplifying reference genes present in all nucleated cells, and TCRbeta template counts were normalized to that usable DNA to estimate T cell fraction. Repertoire TCRs were annotated as SARS-CoV-2-specific by exact matching of V gene, CDR3 amino acid sequence and J gene to a known reactive TCR set. The reference SARS-CoV-2 TCR set was derived from MIRA and filtered for enrichment in COVID-19-positive ImmuneCODE repertoires, a step that removed public or cross-reactive TCRs. Drawing on the MIRA antigens, annotated TCRs were analysed further at the level of specific ORF or position within ORF. Depth was the summed frequency of annotated unique rearrangements, while breadth was defined as annotated unique rearrangements over total unique productive rearrangements. Two-sided Wilcoxon rank-sum tests were used to compare TCR breadth between groups. TCRdb stores this immuneACCESS table with in-frame sequences only. Part of the clones is absent; in the studies checked, under half of the shortfall reflects unresolved V genes, and no reason is known for the rest. D and trimming come from the DNA, and the V and J calls and clone size come from that table. Within this sample are fewer than 600,000 clones, with approximately 90% of them counted one time only. Around 1.6% of the sample is in the top ten clones.

The sample's treatment or condition label is to be understood as: roughly 18 received Ad26.COV2.S at low or high dose, single or two shots; about 5 received placebo; per-sample allocation not given. For vaccine and placebo recipients, repertoires were sequenced using samples collected on day 63 after the first injection. Cohort 1b enrolled some 25 adults aged 18-55 years at a single site in Boston, USA, between 29 July and 7 August 2020. Ad26.COV2.S consisted of a replication-incompetent adenovirus type 26 vector by which a prefusion-stabilized SARS-CoV-2 spike protein from the original Wuhan strain was expressed.

The TCR originated in a person aged 18 to 59 who received the Ad26.COV2.S COVID-19 vaccine or a placebo. The chain is encoded by TRBV18 joined to TRBJ1-5; TRBD1 might be the D gene, on 5 matching bases. The specimen comprised peripheral blood, sampled in a trial of Ad26.COV2.S vaccine versus placebo. The DNA is TGTGCCAGCTCACCGTCTGGGGCGAATCAGCCCCAGCATTTT. This codes for CASSPSGANQPQHF.